This T cell receptor beta chain comes out of a study of blood T cell repertoires in COVID-19. Sequenced by immunoSEQ multiplex PCR; TCRdb stores in-frame clones only, minus some. The sample contains about 150,000 clones, around 82% of which appear only once. This clone was seen ten or more times. Germline CDR1 is ENHRY and CDR2 is SYGVKD. This CDR3 spans 13 amino acids. The junction had 4 bases not matched to a gene; V was cut back by 9 bases and J by 0 bases. The chain has TRBV10-3 and TRBJ1-1; 7 positions agree with TRBD1. Sequencing input: PBMCs or T cells enriched from blood (not recorded which). The sequence derives from a woman aged 45-65 years who had recovered from COVID-19. For the CDR3, the DNA is TGTGCCATGGGACAGACCATGAACACTGAAGCTTTCTTT. This codes for CAMGQTMNTEAFF.